This T cell receptor beta chain was profiled in a study of blood T cell repertoires in COVID-19 (TCRdb year 2020). About the full investigation: Samples covering the acute and convalescent phases of COVID-19 were provided by collaborators in the United States, Italy and Spain. The prospective study material was composed of cDNA or gDNA derived from T cells, B-cell-depleted T cells, or PBMCs. Subjects who had been exposed to COVID-19, were actively infected with it, or had recovered from it provided the deeply sampled blood TCRbeta repertoires that made up the dataset. The repertoires were released in a freely available public database meant as a resource for research on the immune response to SARS-CoV-2. The samples were drawn from two sources: the first 160 participants of the ongoing ImmuneRACE study, and over 950 subjects contributed by 6 global collaborators. The sample metadata nearly always contained a de-identified subject ID, COVID-19 status, age in years and sex. HLA class I and class II types, where available, came from metadata supplied by the sample provider rather than from assay-based typing.

The CDR3 runs 14 residues from the cysteine to the phenylalanine. Just CDR3 DNA is preserved here, 42 bases in frame from base 1. CDR1 and CDR2 were assigned from the germline V gene (reference sequence) as SEHNR and FQNEAQ. Trimming removed 4 bases from V and 4 bases from J, leaving 10 bases between the germline ends. Collaborating institutions collected whole blood in K2EDTA tubes following their own protocols. For TCRbeta analysis, collaborators shipped samples as frozen whole blood, isolated PBMCs, or DNA extracted from either of those sample types. The investigation overall reported the following: The amount of clinical and demographic metadata varied by source and participant and was provided uncurated.

TCRbeta CDR3 regions were amplified from genomic DNA by means of the immunoSEQ Assay, a bias-controlled multiplex PCR. As for how the authors treated the data: The number of nucleated cells in each sample was estimated by amplification of reference gene primers within the assay. Sequence reads were collapsed and filtered to measure the absolute abundance of every unique TCRbeta CDR3 rearrangement. For each sample, productive Simpson clonality was calculated by taking the square root of Simpson's diversity index across productive rearrangements. The source is immuneACCESS, and TCRdb retained only in-frame sequences with V and J called. Part of the clones is not carried over; for the studies checked, unresolved V genes explain less than half of this, and the remainder is unexplained. V, J and clone size reflect that table, while D and trimming were determined from the DNA. Recorded for this sample are under 300,000 clones; approximately 79% of them occurred a single time. Roughly 4.2% of the sample goes to the ten largest clones.

With respect to this clone: Its binding antigen is unknown. No much larger clone exists at a distance of one base, and base qualities are not known.

The receptor chain draws on TRBV7-9 and TRBJ2-2; a tentative D call is TRBD1 (6 bases match). The receptor's source is a woman aged 40 to 55 with active or convalescent COVID-19. Sequencing was carried out using peripheral blood. The DNA reads as follows: TGTGCCAGCAGCTCAAGGACAGTCACCGGGGAGCTGTTTTTT. The encoded protein is CASSSRTVTGELFF.